The T cell receptor beta chain under discussion was sequenced for a study of high-grade serous ovarian cancer treatment subgroups. Study-level background: Samples averaged approximately 13,000 reads and 7,000 or so unique TCR beta rearrangements. Findings of the study overall: Higher neoantigen levels went with greater TCR clonal relatedness. Tumors within one patient showed repertoire similarity of about 0.11 to 0.79.

Germline loops: CDR1 SGHRS, CDR2 YFSETQ. The CDR3 totals 18 residues. V shed 0 bases and J shed 0 bases, with 15 bases lying between them. In the case of this clone: The antigen is not known.

Tumor samples were taken before definitive surgery or chemotherapy. The table came from immunoSEQ multiplex PCR; TCRdb's copy has only in-frame clones and leaves some out. The profile shows roughly 15,000 clones, 86% of them singletons. The source is a human donor with high-grade serous ovarian cancer. J is TRBJ2-2 and V is TRBV5-1; possibly TRBD2 for D (6 bases). Specimen: tumor tissue. The chain's CDR3 is CASSLAVSGASNTGELFF. The CDR3, as DNA: TGCGCCAGCAGCTTGGCGGTTAGCGGCGCCTCGAACACCGGGGAGCTGTTTTTT.